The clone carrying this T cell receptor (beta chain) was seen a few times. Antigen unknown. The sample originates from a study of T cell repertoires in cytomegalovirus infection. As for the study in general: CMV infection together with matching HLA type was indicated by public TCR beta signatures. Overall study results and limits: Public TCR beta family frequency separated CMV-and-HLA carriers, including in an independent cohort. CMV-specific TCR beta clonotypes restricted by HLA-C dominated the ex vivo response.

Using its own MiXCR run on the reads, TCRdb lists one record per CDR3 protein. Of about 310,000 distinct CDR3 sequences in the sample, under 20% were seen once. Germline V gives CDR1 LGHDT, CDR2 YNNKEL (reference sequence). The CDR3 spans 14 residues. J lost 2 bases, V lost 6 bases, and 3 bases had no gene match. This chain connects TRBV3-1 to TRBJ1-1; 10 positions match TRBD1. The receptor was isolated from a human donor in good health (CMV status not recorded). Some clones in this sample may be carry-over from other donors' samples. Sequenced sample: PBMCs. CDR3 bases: TGTGCCAGCAGTGCGACAGGGGGCAACACTGAAGCTTTCTTT. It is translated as CASSATGGNTEAFF.